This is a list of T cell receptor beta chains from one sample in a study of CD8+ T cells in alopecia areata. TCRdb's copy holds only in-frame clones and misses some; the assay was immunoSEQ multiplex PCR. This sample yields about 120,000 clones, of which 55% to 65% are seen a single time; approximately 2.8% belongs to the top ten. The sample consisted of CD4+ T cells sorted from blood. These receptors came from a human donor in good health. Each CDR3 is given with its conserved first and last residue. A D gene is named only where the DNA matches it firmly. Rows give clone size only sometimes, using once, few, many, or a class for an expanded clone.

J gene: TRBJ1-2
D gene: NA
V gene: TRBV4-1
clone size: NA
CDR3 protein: CASRDPGAIYGYTF

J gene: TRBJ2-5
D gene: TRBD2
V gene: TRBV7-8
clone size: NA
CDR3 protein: CASSQGLAGGTGQETQYF

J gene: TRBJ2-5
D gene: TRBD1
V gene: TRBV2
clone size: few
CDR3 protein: CASSATGWRETQYF

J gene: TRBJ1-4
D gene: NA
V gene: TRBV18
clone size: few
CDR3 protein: CASTFTGNNEKLFF

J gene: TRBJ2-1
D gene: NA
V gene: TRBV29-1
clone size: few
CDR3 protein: CSAEGSGNTFF

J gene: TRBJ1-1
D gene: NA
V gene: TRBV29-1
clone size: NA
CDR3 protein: CSVDEEMNTEAFF

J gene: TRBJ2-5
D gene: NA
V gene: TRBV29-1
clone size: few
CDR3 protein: CSVAMDSQETQYF

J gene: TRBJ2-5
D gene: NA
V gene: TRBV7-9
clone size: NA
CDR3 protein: CASSLTETQYF

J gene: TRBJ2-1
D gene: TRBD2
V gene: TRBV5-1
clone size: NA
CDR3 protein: CASSLEGRGAHDEQFF

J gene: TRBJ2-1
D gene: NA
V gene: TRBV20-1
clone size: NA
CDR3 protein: CSATGNEQFF

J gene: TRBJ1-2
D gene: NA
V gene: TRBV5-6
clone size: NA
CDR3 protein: CASSQQGSGGYTF

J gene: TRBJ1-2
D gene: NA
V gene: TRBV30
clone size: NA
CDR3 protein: CAWSVRVTQYGYTF

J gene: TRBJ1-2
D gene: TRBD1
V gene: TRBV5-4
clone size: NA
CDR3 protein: CASSLETGANGYTF

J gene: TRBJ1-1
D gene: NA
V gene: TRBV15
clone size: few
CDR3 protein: CATSRRGGTEAFF

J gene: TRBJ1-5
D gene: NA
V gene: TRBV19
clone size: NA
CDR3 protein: CASSVQVHNQPQHF

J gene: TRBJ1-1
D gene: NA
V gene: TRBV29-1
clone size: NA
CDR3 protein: CSVASGAEAFF

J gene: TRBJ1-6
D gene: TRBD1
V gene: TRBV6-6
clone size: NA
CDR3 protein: CAHQGGGTQNSPLHF

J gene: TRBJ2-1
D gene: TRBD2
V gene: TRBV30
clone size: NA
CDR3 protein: CAWSPGLAGRPEQFF

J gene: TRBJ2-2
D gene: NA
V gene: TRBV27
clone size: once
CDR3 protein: CASSFGGNTGELFF

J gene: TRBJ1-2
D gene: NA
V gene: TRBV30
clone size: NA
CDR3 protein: CAWSRPGGGYTF

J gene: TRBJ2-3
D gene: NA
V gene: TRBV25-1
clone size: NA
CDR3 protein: CASSERRASDTQYF

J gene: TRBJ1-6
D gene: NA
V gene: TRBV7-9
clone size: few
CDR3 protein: CASSLNGGANNYSPLHF

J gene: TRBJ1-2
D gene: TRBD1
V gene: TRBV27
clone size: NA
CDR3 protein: CASRGQGVSYGYTF

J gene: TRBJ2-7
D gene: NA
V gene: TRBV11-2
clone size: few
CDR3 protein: CASSSSRVTSYEQYF

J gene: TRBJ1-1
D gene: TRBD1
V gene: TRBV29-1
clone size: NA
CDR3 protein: CSVTRGISEAFF

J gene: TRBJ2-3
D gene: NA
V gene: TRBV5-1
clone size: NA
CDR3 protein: CASSSGGTDTQYF